This passage covers 4 T cell receptor beta chains from one sample sequenced in a study of shared clonotypes between healthy human individuals. The naive CD8 population came from CD45RO-negative cells selected for CCR7, without terminally differentiated effector memory CD45RA+ cells. Data came from immunoSEQ multiplex PCR; TCRdb stores just in-frame clones and leaves some out. Of about 580,000 clones listed, about 98% are singletons. Material for sequencing was naive CD8+ T cells sorted from blood. The receptors here all came from a young man in good health.

V usage is TRBV28 and J usage is TRBJ1-5; maybe TRBD1 (5 bases). The V gene lost 0 bases and the J gene lost 4 bases, with 7 bases spanning the gap. The CDR3 extends over 14 amino acids. CDR1 MDHEN and CDR2 SYDVKM come from the germline V gene. In DNA, the CDR3 is TGTGCCAGCAGTTTATGGGGGGGAAATCAGCCCCAGCATTTT. Residues: CASSLWGGNQPQHF.

This rearrangement joins TRBV5-5 to TRBJ2-7; either TRBD1 or TRBD2 may fit D (5 bases each). V was clipped by 0 bases and J by 3 bases, with 13 bases between them. The germline V gene encodes CDR1 SGHKS and CDR2 YYEKEE (reference sequence). The CDR3 extends over 15 amino acids. CDR3 loop: CASSLDVGRVYEQYF. The DNA of the CDR3 is TGTGCCAGCAGCTTGGATGTGGGGCGGGTCTACGAGCAGTACTTC.

This chain uses TRBV7-6 with TRBJ2-5, with 7 nucleotides matching TRBD1. The trim removed 4 bases at V and 2 bases at J, leaving 7 bases unmatched. The CDR3 length is 15 residues. The germline V gene has CDR1 SGHVS and CDR2 FNYEAQ. The CDR3 reads CASSSTGRWQETQYF. CDR3 nucleotides: TGTGCCAGCAGCTCGACAGGGCGCTGGCAAGAGACCCAGTACTTC.

This chain links TRBV10-3 with TRBJ2-5, with TRBD2 as a possible D gene (5 bases). The V and J ends lost 3 bases and 2 bases respectively, with 10 bases between them. Germline values: CDR1 ENHRY, CDR2 SYGVKD. The CDR3 spans 14 residues. CDR3 loop: CAISEFSGQETQYF. In nucleotides, the CDR3 is TGTGCCATCAGTGAATTTTCGGGGCAAGAGACCCAGTACTTC.